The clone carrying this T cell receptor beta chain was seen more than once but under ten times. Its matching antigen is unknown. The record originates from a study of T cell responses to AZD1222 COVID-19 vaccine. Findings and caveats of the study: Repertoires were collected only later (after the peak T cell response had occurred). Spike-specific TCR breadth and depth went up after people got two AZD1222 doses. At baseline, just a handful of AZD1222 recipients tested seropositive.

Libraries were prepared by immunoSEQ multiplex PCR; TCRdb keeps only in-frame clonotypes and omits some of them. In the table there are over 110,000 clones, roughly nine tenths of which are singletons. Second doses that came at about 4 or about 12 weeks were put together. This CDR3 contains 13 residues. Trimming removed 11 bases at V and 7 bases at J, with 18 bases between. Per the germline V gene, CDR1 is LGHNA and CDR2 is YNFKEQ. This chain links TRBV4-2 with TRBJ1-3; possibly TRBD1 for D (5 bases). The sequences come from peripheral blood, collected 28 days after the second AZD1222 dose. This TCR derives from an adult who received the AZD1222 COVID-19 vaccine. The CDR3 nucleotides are TGTGCCTCGGGGACGGGCATAGGGAACACCATATATTTT. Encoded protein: CASGTGIGNTIYF.